These T cell receptor beta chains were read from a single sample in a study of OX40 agonist ivuxolimab in advanced cancers. The protocol was immunoSEQ multiplex PCR, while the TCRdb copy is restricted to in-frame clones and leaves out a portion. The table has some 25,000 clones, just under 75% seen once. The sequencing used CD4+ or CD8+ T cells sorted from blood, collected in a trial of the OX40 agonist ivuxolimab. These receptor sequences come from an adult with an advanced solid tumor such as melanoma, head and neck, liver or kidney cancer. The CDR3 runs from the conserved cysteine through the conserved F or W. The D gene is left open where the match is weak. A row's size may be missing; if present it is once, few, many or a size class.

j_gene	v_gene	abundance	d_gene	CDR3nt	CDR3aa
TRBJ2-7	TRBV7-8	-	-	TGTGCCAGCAGAGAGCACAGGTCAGGGATCTACGAGCAGTACTTC	CASREHRSGIYEQYF
TRBJ2-7	TRBV9	-	-	TGTGCCAGCAGCGGCAGCTCCTACGAGCAGTACTTC	CASSGSSYEQYF
TRBJ2-3	TRBV2	-	-	TGTGCCAGCCACCTGGGGGGAACAGATACGCAGTATTTT	CASHLGGTDTQYF
TRBJ1-2	TRBV28	once	TRBD1	TGTGCCAGCAGTTCCTACAGGGGCCCAAAGGGCGCCTATGGCTACACCTTC	CASSSYRGPKGAYGYTF
TRBJ2-5	TRBV9	-	TRBD2	TGTGCCAGCAGCGAACCGGGACTAGCGGGGGATCGGACCCAGTACTTC	CASSEPGLAGDRTQYF
TRBJ1-1	TRBV25-1	-	TRBD1	TGTGCCAGCAGTGACTGGGACAGCTCGAACACTGAAGCTTTCTTT	CASSDWDSSNTEAFF
TRBJ2-1	TRBV27	few	-	TGTGCCAGCAGTTCTCCGGAGCCCACCTACAATGAGCAGTTCTTC	CASSSPEPTYNEQFF
TRBJ2-7	TRBV7-2	-	TRBD1	TGTGCCAGCAACCCGGGACAGGGGGAGATATTTAGGTCCTACGAGCAGTACTTC	CASNPGQGEIFRSYEQYF
TRBJ2-7	TRBV5-5	once	-	TGTGCCAGCAGCTTGGATGGACAGACGGCCTACGAGCAGTACTTC	CASSLDGQTAYEQYF
TRBJ2-3	TRBV11-3	-	TRBD2	TGTGCCAGCAGCTCCTACATAAGCGGGGGTAAGCCAGATACGCAGTATTTT	CASSSYISGGKPDTQYF
TRBJ1-2	TRBV7-9	few	-	TGTGCCAGCAGCGACGGGGGTAACTATGGCTACACCTTC	CASSDGGNYGYTF
TRBJ2-7	TRBV6-5	-	-	TGTGCCAGCAGTTACCGGGGGCTGTCCTACGAGCAGTACTTC	CASSYRGLSYEQYF
TRBJ1-5	TRBV7-8	-	TRBD1	TGTGCCAGCAGCTTATTAGGGGGCGGTGAGCCCCAGCATTTT	CASSLLGGGEPQHF
TRBJ1-1	TRBV30	-	TRBD1	TGTGCCTGGAGTGTAGGGACAGGGCAACTCACTGAAGCTTTCTTT	CAWSVGTGQLTEAFF
TRBJ2-5	TRBV2	-	TRBD2	TGTGCCAGCAGTGAAGCTGCCGGTCATAGTATTAGCGGGGCCCAACAAGAGACCCAGTACTTC	CASSEAAGHSISGAQQETQYF
TRBJ1-6	TRBV4-3	-	-	TGCGCCAGCAGCCAAGATGAGGCGCCGGGGGATTCACCCCTCCACTTT	CASSQDEAPGDSPLHF
TRBJ1-6	TRBV7-9	-	-	TGTGCCAGCAGCTCCCGGGGTAATAATTCACCCCTCCACTTT	CASSSRGNNSPLHF